Sequencing of this T cell receptor beta chain was carried out in a study of CD8 T cells in ankylosing spondylitis. Study-level points and caveats: Some of the motif variants had earlier been found in reactive arthritis patients' fluid and blood.

In this sample, this clonotype turned up many times. Its specificity is not known. Each CDR3 protein gets one entry after TCRdb re-called the 5' RACE reads with MiXCR. Among 150,000 or so distinct CDR3 sequences, around a tenth were seen once, and the ten largest hold under 35%. The V gene end was trimmed by 11 bases and the J gene end by 7 bases; junction bases not matched to a gene: 8. This CDR3 spans 13 amino acids. V and J are TRBV12-3 or TRBV12-4 and TRBJ1-5, with TRBD1 matching 10 bases. Sequencing was carried out using blood, either unsorted or a sorted T cell fraction (not recorded which). The TCR sequence derives from a male donor with ankylosing spondylitis or in good health (not recorded which). The CDR3 here is CASRGTGDQPQHF. CDR3 sequence (DNA): TGTGCCTCACGGGGGACAGGGGACCAGCCCCAGCATTTT.